This T cell receptor beta chain was captured by sequencing in a study of blood T cell repertoires in COVID-19. Study-wide context: From T cells, B-cell-depleted T cells, or PBMCs came the material, which was cDNA or gDNA.

Authors' processing steps: Reference gene primer amplification yielded estimated nucleated cell counts. The data were produced by immunoSEQ multiplex PCR, yet TCRdb's version contains in-frame clones alone and is incomplete. The V and J calls and clone size were taken over from that table, and D and trimming were inferred from the DNA. The repertoire holds under 300,000 clones, with about 82% as singletons. V lost 0 bases and J 8 bases, leaving 8 bases between the germline ends. This CDR3 contains 13 residues. Germline V gene sequence: CDR1 LGHDT, CDR2 YNNKEL (reference sequence). Sample: peripheral blood. The sequence was obtained from a man older than 75 with acute or convalescent COVID-19. The chain employs TRBV3-1 (or the pseudogene TRBV3-2) and TRBJ2-1; D is possibly TRBD2 (6 bases). Here the CDR3 reads CASSQEGGHEQFF. As DNA, the CDR3 is TGTGCCAGCAGCCAAGAGGGGGGACATGAGCAGTTCTTC.